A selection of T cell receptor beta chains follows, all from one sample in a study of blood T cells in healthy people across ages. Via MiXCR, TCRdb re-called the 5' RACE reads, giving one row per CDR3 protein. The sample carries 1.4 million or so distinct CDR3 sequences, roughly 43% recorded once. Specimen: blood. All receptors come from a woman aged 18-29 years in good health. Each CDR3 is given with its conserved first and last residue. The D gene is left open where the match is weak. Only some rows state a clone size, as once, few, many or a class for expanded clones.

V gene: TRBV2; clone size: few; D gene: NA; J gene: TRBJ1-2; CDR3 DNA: TGTGCCAGCAGTGGCCGGGGCAGCGGATATGGCTACACCTTC; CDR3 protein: CASSGRGSGYGYTF
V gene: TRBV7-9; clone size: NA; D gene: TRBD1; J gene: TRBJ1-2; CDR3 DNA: TGTGCCAGCAGCTTAGAGTCCAGGGGGCGAGGTGGCTACACCTTC; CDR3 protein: CASSLESRGRGGYTF
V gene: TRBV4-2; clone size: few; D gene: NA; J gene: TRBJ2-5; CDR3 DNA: TGTGCCAGCAGCCAAGAGGCGACAGAACAAGAGACCCAGTACTTC; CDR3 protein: CASSQEATEQETQYF
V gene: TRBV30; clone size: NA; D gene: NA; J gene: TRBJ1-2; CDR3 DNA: TGTGCCTGGATCGCGAAAATACAGGGAAACTATGGCTACACCTTC; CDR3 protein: CAWIAKIQGNYGYTF
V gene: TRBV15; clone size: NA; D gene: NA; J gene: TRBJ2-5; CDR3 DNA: TGTGCCACCAGCAGAGGTCGGGACCAAGAGACCCAGTACTTC; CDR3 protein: CATSRGRDQETQYF
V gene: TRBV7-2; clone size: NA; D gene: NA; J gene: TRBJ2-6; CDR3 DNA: TGTGCCAGCAGCTTAAAGCGGCGGTACTCTGGGGCCAACGTCCTGACTTTC; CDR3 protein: CASSLKRRYSGANVLTF
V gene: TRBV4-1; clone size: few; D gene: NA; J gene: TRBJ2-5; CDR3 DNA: TGCGCCAGCAGCCAAGATTCGCATATCGCGCAGTACTTC; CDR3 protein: CASSQDSHIAQYF
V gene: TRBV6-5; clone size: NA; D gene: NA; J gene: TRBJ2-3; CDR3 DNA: TGTGCCAGCAGTTACTTAGGGTCGGACAACACAGATACGCAGTATTTT; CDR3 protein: CASSYLGSDNTDTQYF
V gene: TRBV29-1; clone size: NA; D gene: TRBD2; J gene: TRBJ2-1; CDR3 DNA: TGCAACGTTGAACTAGCGGGAGGGTACAATGAGCAGTTCTTC; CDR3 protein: CNVELAGGYNEQFF
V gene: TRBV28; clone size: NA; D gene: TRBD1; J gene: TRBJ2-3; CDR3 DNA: TGTGCCAGCTCCCGGACAGGGGATTTAACAGATACGCAGTATTTT; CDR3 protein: CASSRTGDLTDTQYF
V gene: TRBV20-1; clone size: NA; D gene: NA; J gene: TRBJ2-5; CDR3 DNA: TGCAGTGCCCATACAGGCACCCAAGAGACCCAGTACTTC; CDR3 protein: CSAHTGTQETQYF
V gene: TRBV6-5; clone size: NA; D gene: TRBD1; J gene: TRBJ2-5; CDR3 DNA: TGTGCCAGCAGTCACTCGACAGGGGAGAAAGAGACCCAGTACTTC; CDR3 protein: CASSHSTGEKETQYF
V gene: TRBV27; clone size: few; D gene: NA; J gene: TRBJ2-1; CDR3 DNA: TGTGCCAGCAGGCAGGGGACAACCCCCTACAATGAGCAGTTCTTC; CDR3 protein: CASRQGTTPYNEQFF
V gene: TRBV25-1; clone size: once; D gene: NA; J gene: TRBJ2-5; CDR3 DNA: TGTGCCAGCAGTGAATCCGGCCCTCCCAGGGAGACCCAGTACTTC; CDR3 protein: CASSESGPPRETQYF
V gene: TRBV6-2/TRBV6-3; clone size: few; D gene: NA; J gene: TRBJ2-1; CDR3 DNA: TGTGCCAGCCTCAGCGGCAATGAGCAGTTCTTC; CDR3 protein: CASLSGNEQFF
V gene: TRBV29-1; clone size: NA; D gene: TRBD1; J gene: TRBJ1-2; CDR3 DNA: TGCAGCGCCCGGACAGGATTGCTCTATGGCTACACCTTC; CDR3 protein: CSARTGLLYGYTF
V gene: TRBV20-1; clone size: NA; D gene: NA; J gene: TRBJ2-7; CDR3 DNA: TGCAGTGCTGGGAAAAGCGTGACCATCTACGAGCAGTACTTC; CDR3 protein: CSAGKSVTIYEQYF
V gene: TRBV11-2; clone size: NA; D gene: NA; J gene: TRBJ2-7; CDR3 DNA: TGTGCCAGCAGCTTAGGGGGGTCTCAACGTGCCTACGAGCAGTACTTC; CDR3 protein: CASSLGGSQRAYEQYF
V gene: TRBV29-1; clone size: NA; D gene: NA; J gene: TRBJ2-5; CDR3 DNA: TGCAGCGTTGCGGGGTGGAAAGAGACCCAGTACTTC; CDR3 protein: CSVAGWKETQYF
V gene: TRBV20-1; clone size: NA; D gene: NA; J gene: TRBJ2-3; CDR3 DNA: TGCAGTGCTAGAGTCCCACCCACTAGCACAGATACGCAGTATTTT; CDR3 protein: CSARVPPTSTDTQYF
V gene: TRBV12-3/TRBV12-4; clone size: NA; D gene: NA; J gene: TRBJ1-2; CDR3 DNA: TGTGCCAGCCAAATCCAGGGCGTCTATGGCTACACCTTC; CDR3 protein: CASQIQGVYGYTF
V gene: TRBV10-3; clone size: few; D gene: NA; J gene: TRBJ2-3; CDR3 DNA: TGTGCCATCAGTGAGCCCGAGGGACTTCCTAGCACAGATACGCAGTATTTT; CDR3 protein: CAISEPEGLPSTDTQYF
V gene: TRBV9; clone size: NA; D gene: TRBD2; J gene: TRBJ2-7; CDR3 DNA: TGTGCCAGCAGCGTAGCTAGCGGGGGGTCCTACGAGCAGTACTTC; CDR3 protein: CASSVASGGSYEQYF
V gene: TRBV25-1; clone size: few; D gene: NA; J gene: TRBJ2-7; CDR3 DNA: TGTGCCAGCCTAGCTGGGGGAGTATCCTACAATGAGCAGTACTTC; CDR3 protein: CASLAGGVSYNEQYF
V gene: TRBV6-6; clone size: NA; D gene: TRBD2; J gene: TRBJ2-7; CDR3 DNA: TGTGCCAGCAGTTACTCGACTAGCGGGGCAAACTACAATGAGCAGTACTTC; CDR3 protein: CASSYSTSGANYNEQYF